Listed here are 12 T cell receptor beta chains from one sample, sequenced in a study of breast tumors, draining lymph nodes, adjacent tissues. TCRdb independently ran MiXCR on the multiplex PCR reads; one entry per CDR3 protein. The sample yields approximately 300,000 distinct CDR3 sequences, around 30% seen once. The lymph nodes were axillary draining lymph nodes from breast cancer patients. The sample was axillary lymph node tissue. The receptors here all came from a female donor with breast cancer. Some clones in this sample may be carry-over from other donors' samples.

Ten or more counts support this clonotype. The V gene is TRBV12-5, the J gene TRBJ2-2; TRBD1 agrees at 7 bases. The CDR3 spans 15 residues. J was trimmed by 5 bases and V by 5 bases; bases with no gene match: 8. Germline CDR1 LGHNT, CDR2 FRNRAP. The CDR3: CASGPEGASTGELFF. The CDR3 nucleotides are TGTGCTAGTGGTCCCGAGGGGGCGTCGACCGGGGAGCTGTTTTTT.

This clonotype was observed many times. The chain employs TRBV5-1 and TRBJ2-3; tentatively, D is TRBD2 (5 bases). CDR3 length: 13 amino acids. Trimming shortened V by 7 bases and J by 1 base, and 10 bases separated the two germline ends. Looked up from germline, CDR1 is SGHRS and CDR2 is YFSETQ. The CDR3 is CASGGLRTDTQYF. For the CDR3, the DNA is TGCGCCAGCGGTGGACTCCGCACAGATACGCAGTATTTT.

This clonotype was detected many times. The V call is TRBV7-2, the J call TRBJ2-7, with 7 bases lining up with TRBD1. There are 14 residues in the CDR3. CDR1 is SGHTA, CDR2 FQGNSA, per germline. Trimming cost V 0 bases and J 3 bases; bases outside gene matches: 2. In nucleotides, the CDR3 is TGTGCCAGCAGCTTAGCGGGACAGAACTACGAGCAGTACTTC. Protein product: CASSLAGQNYEQYF.

A remark on this clonotype: Being one base from a much bigger clone, this may be a read error. The chain combines TRBV10-3 with TRBJ1-2, with D possibly TRBD1 on 5 matching bases. The germline V gene encodes CDR1 ENHRY and CDR2 SYGVKD. CDR3 length: 16 amino acids. CDR3 nucleotide sequence: TGTACCAGCAGAACAGGAAGAGGGGTAGCTAACTATGGCTACACCTTC. Amino acids: CTSRTGRGVANYGYTF.

In its sample, this clonotype was seen many times. The V gene is TRBV20-1, the J gene TRBJ1-6; 8 bases are shared with TRBD1. This CDR3 has 14 amino acids. With 4 bases clipped from V and 4 bases from J, the junction kept 3 bases outside the gene matches. Germline V CDR1 and CDR2: DFQATT, SNEGSKA (reference sequence). The CDR3 nucleotides are TGCAGTGCTAAACAGGGGGTATATAATTCACCCCTCCACTTT. It yields the protein CSAKQGVYNSPLHF.

This clonotype turned up a few times. The chain uses TRBV6-2 or TRBV6-3 and TRBJ2-7; 7 bases map to TRBD2. CDR1 and CDR2 from the germline V gene are MNHEY and SVGEGT. The V segment lost 6 bases and the J segment 2 bases; nucleotides outside the gene matches: 10. CDR3 length equals 15 residues. DNA for the CDR3: TGTGCCAGCAGCGACGGACTGCTAGCGGCCTACGAGCAGTACTTC. As protein: CASSDGLLAAYEQYF.

In DNA form, the CDR3 reads TGTGCCAGCATCCCCGGGCGGGTAGGAATAGAAGAGCAGTACTTC. It translates to CASIPGRVGIEEQYF. The chain recombines TRBV6-4 with TRBJ2-7; maybe TRBD2 (5 bases). Germline loops: CDR1 MRHNA, CDR2 SNTAGT. This CDR3 is built from 15 residues. Between the trimmed V and J ends, which lost 7 bases and 7 bases, there was a span of 23 bases.

This clonotype showed up many times. The chain combines TRBV2 with TRBJ2-3; TRBD2 aligns across 9 bases. CDR1 is SNHLY, CDR2 FYNNEI, per germline. J lost 6 bases, V lost 5 bases, and 9 bases had no gene match. This CDR3 is 15 amino acids long. CDR3 nucleotides: TGTGCCAGCAGTTGGCGGGAGGGCCAGGAGGATACGCAGTATTTT. The encoded protein is CASSWREGQEDTQYF.

The chain recombines TRBV19 with TRBJ2-2; D is possibly TRBD1 or TRBD2 (5 bases each). Germline CDR1 LNHDA, CDR2 SQIVND (reference sequence). The CDR3 sequence is 14 residues long. V dropped 5 bases and J dropped 9 bases, with 16 bases sitting between them. The CDR3 here is CASSASGAARELFF. In nucleotides, the CDR3 is TGTGCCAGTAGTGCATCCGGGGCCGCCAGGGAGCTGTTTTTT.

This clonotype was recorded at least ten times. This rearrangement joins TRBV4-2 to TRBJ2-2; 12 nucleotides align to TRBD2. Germline CDR1 reads LGHNA; CDR2 reads YNFKEQ. V shed 5 bases and J 5 bases; nucleotides not matched to a gene: 12. This CDR3 comprises 18 residues. CDR3 protein: CASSIRQTSGRGTGELFF. The CDR3 DNA reads TGTGCCAGCAGCATCCGGCAGACTAGCGGGAGAGGGACCGGGGAGCTGTTTTTT.

This chain joins TRBV19 and TRBJ1-1; the D is unclear. Germline-derived CDR1 and CDR2 are LNHDA and SQIVND (reference sequence). With 7 bases removed from V and 7 bases from J, the gap between germline ends came to 13 bases. The CDR3 length is 12 residues. In nucleotides, the CDR3 is TGTGCCAGTATAGAGGAGTCGGATGAAGCTTTCTTT. As protein: CASIEESDEAFF.

Remarks on this clonotype: A clone one base away is much larger, so this may be a read error. The CDR3 carries no conserved terminal phenylalanine or tryptophan, so it likely arises from a read error. The chain couples TRBV14 to TRBJ1-4; the D gene is possibly TRBD1 (5 bases). The V and J ends lost 0 bases and 0 bases respectively, with 14 bases between them. Germline CDR1 and CDR2: SGHDN and FVKESK. The CDR3 is 18 residues long. The CDR3 DNA reads TGTGCCAGCAGCCAAGAAGGTCCGAGAGGGGCAACTAATGAAAAACTGTTTCTT. Encoded protein: CASSQEGPRGATNEKLFL.